This TCR beta chain appears in the sequencing data of a study of blood T cell repertoires in COVID-19. Study-level information: The United States, Italy and Spain supplied acute and convalescent COVID-19 samples.

V lost 1 base and J lost 8, with 12 bases in between. Germline V gene data show CDR1 as WNHNN and CDR2 as SYGVQD (reference sequence). This CDR3 has 14 residues. The protocol was immunoSEQ multiplex PCR, while the TCRdb copy is restricted to in-frame clones and leaves out a portion. Of some 150,000 clones in the sample, 84% were seen once. Individuals aged about 18 to 90 years were recruited from fewer than 30 US areas. The source is a woman aged 45-65 years who had been exposed to COVID-19. The rearrangement links TRBV10-1 to TRBJ1-3; possibly TRBD1 for D (6 bases). Source material: PBMCs or T cells enriched from blood (not recorded which). The CDR3 is CASSEYRVKYTIYF. Here the CDR3 DNA reads TGCGCCAGCAGTGAGTACAGGGTGAAGTACACCATATATTTT.